This passage covers 27 T cell receptor beta chains from one sample sequenced in a study of early T cells in non-severe SARS-CoV-2 infection. TCRdb re-analysed the 5' RACE reads in MiXCR, keeping a single row per CDR3 protein. Among about 58,000 distinct CDR3 sequences listed, 10% to 15% were seen once. The specimen was whole blood. The receptors derive from an adult who was a healthcare worker with PCR-confirmed SARS-CoV-2 infection or an uninfected control (not recorded which).

This clonotype appeared a few times. This chain uses TRBV5-8 with TRBJ2-5; TRBD2 matches at 10 bases. The CDR3 runs to 16 residues. With V trimmed by 4 bases and J by 7 bases, 13 bases remained unmatched. The germline V gene has CDR1 SGHTS and CDR2 YDEGEE. The CDR3: CASSLRLAGPLRTQYF. As DNA, the CDR3 is TGTGCCAGCAGCCTAAGACTAGCGGGCCCCCTACGGACCCAGTACTTC.

This clonotype was detected many times. The rearrangement links TRBV7-6 to TRBJ2-5, with D unresolved. Germline values: CDR1 SGHVS, CDR2 FNYEAQ. The CDR3 sequence is 13 residues long. V lost 6 bases and J lost 3, with 11 bases in between. DNA of the CDR3: TGTGCCAGCAGTTTTCGTCTAAAAGAGACCCAGTACTTC. Its protein is CASSFRLKETQYF.

CDR3 protein: CSVEEGRREQYF. DNA for the CDR3: TGCAGCGTTGAAGAAGGGCGGCGCGAGCAGTACTTC. The chain couples TRBV29-1 to TRBJ2-7; D ambiguous. This CDR3 has 12 residues. Germline loops: CDR1 SQVTM, CDR2 ANQGSEA. V shed 0 bases and J shed 6 bases, with 9 bases lying between them.

There are many counts of this clonotype. This chain joins TRBV4-1 and TRBJ2-3; TRBD2 aligns across 14 bases. Germline CDR1 and CDR2: MGHRA and YSYEKL. Trimming removed 6 bases from V and 4 bases from J; junction bases left unmatched: 9. CDR3 size: 17 residues. The CDR3 coding sequence is TGCGCCAGCAGGCGGGGGGGACTAGCGGGAGTGTCAGATACGCAGTATTTT. It yields the protein CASRRGGLAGVSDTQYF.

The chain combines TRBV19 with TRBJ1-2; 9 bases line up with TRBD1. The CDR3 is 15 amino acids. V lost 9 bases and J lost 6; bases outside the gene matches: 14. CDR1 is LNHDA, CDR2 SQIVND, per germline (reference sequence). CDR3 residues: CASLDHRGRANGYTF. In nucleotides, the CDR3 is TGTGCCAGCCTAGACCACAGGGGGCGCGCGAATGGCTACACCTTC.

The chain carries TRBV7-8 and TRBJ1-2; D is possibly TRBD1 (5 bases). The germline V gene has CDR1 SGHVS and CDR2 FQNEAQ. The germline V and J ends were trimmed by 0 bases and 3 bases, with 11 bases remaining between them. This CDR3 has 15 amino acids. CDR3 DNA: TGTGCCAGCAGCTTAGCTCAGGGATCGGACTATGGCTACACCTTC. Its protein product is CASSLAQGSDYGYTF.

In this sample, this clonotype turned up many times. CDR3 DNA: TGCAGTGCTAGAGAACAGGGGGGAAGGCCTTACGAGCAGTACTTC. Protein sequence: CSAREQGGRPYEQYF. This rearrangement joins TRBV20-1 to TRBJ2-7, with TRBD1 identical over 8 bases. With V trimmed by 0 bases and J by 4 bases, 8 bases remained unmatched. From germline, CDR1 is DFQATT and CDR2 SNEGSKA (reference sequence). The CDR3 consists of 15 residues.

This clonotype was observed many times. The V and J genes are TRBV7-9 and TRBJ2-1, with 13 nucleotides matching TRBD2. This CDR3 contains 15 residues. V gave up 1 base and J gave up 8 bases; unmatched junction bases: 2. Germline-derived CDR1 and CDR2 are SEHNR and FQNEAQ (reference sequence). The CDR3 DNA is TGTGCCAGCAGCTTAGGGGGACTAGCGGGATATGAGCAGTTCTTC. Its translation: CASSLGGLAGYEQFF.

About this clonotype itself: Relative to the germline gene, one junction end is altered; a read error may explain this. The chain has TRBV7-9 and TRBJ2-1; D perhaps matches TRBD2 (6 bases). The CDR3 loop spans 15 amino acids. Per the germline V gene, CDR1 is SEHNR and CDR2 is FQNEAQ (reference sequence). CDR3 region: CAGRSSGTGDNEQFF. DNA for the CDR3: TGTGCCGGCAGATCTAGTGGGACTGGAGACAATGAGCAGTTCTTC.

V gene TRBV4-1 combines with J gene TRBJ1-5; no definite D call. V was cut by 0 bases and J by 7 bases, with 13 bases left in between. From germline, CDR1 is MGHRA and CDR2 YSYEKL. The CDR3 has 15 residues. As DNA, the CDR3 is TGCGCCAGCAGCCAAGATCACCCCCTTGGGCAGCCCCAGCATTTT. It is translated as CASSQDHPLGQPQHF.

The DNA for the CDR3 is TGTGCCAGCAGTGACGGACAGTTTGGGGATACGCAGTATTTT. Translation gives CASSDGQFGDTQYF. This sequence joins TRBV2 and TRBJ2-3; D is possibly TRBD1 (6 bases). The CDR3 is 14 residues long. Germline V gene sequence: CDR1 SNHLY, CDR2 FYNNEI. Trimming took 3 bases from V and 6 from J, leaving 13 bases between them.

The sample holds many counts of this clonotype. This chain connects TRBV11-3 to TRBJ1-1; D call uncertain. The CDR3 runs to 14 residues. Per germline, CDR1 SGHNT and CDR2 YENEEA. Trimming removed 5 bases at V and 5 bases at J, with 15 bases between. CDR3 bases: TGTGCCAGCAGCCCCCGAGGCAGCTGGACTGAAGCTTTCTTT. The encoded protein is CASSPRGSWTEAFF. Complete variable domain (other parts from reference TRBV11-3 and TRBJ1-1): EAGVVQSPRYKIIEKKQPVAFWCNPISGHNTLYWYLQNLGQGPELLIRYENEEAVDDSQLPKDRFSAERLKGVDSTLKIQPAELGDSAVYLCASSPRGSWTEAFFGQGTRLTVV.

This clonotype was counted a few times. The CDR3: CASSLDRPRPQHF. CDR3 nucleotide sequence: TGTGCCAGCAGTTTAGACAGGCCGAGGCCCCAGCATTTT. This chain uses TRBV28 with TRBJ1-5, with a tentative D call TRBD1 (6 bases). The V gene's germline CDR1 is MDHEN and CDR2 SYDVKM. Deletions cut 2 bases from V and 9 bases from J, with 11 bases between. This CDR3 comprises 13 residues.

Turning to this clonotype: This may arise from a read error, as a much more abundant clone is one base away. The chain is built from TRBV29-1 and TRBJ2-3, with D unclear. Germline V gives CDR1 SQVTM, CDR2 ANQGSEA. V lost 3 bases, J lost 4 bases, and 11 bases lay in between. This CDR3 region has 13 residues. The CDR3, as DNA: TGCAGCGTTGAGGAGCAAGGGTCAGATACGCAGTATTTT. Protein: CSVEEQGSDTQYF.

This clonotype was observed a few times. J is TRBJ1-1 and V is TRBV11-2; D gene ambiguous. Trimming removed 3 bases at V and 4 bases at J, with 21 bases between. CDR3 length: 17 amino acids. CDR1 SGHAT and CDR2 FQNNGV come from the germline V gene. The DNA for the CDR3 is TGTGCCAGCAGCTTTAACTACCCCCCCACCTTGAGCACTGAAGCTTTCTTT. It encodes CASSFNYPPTLSTEAFF.

At least ten counts were recorded for this clonotype. The rearrangement uses TRBV12-3 or TRBV12-4 and TRBJ2-1, with D possibly TRBD1 on 6 matching bases. V dropped 4 bases and J dropped 3 bases, with 10 bases sitting between them. The CDR3 contains 14 residues. CDR3 nucleotides: TGTGCCAGCAGTTACACAGGGAGCTACAATGAGCAGTTCTTC. This encodes CASSYTGSYNEQFF.

The J gene is TRBJ1-2, the V gene TRBV20-1; tentatively, D is TRBD1 (5 bases). The V gene lost 4 bases and the J gene lost 7 bases, with 13 bases spanning the gap. The length of the CDR3 is 12 residues. Germline assignment: CDR1 DFQATT and CDR2 SNEGSKA (reference sequence). CDR3 DNA sequence: TGCAGTGCTATGGACATACTAGGTGGCTACACCTTC. This gives the protein CSAMDILGGYTF.

This sequence joins TRBV29-1 and TRBJ2-4; D gene unclear. The V and J ends lost 2 bases and 3 bases respectively, with 8 bases between them. CDR1 and CDR2 from the germline V gene are SQVTM and ANQGSEA. This CDR3 is 13 amino acids long. The CDR3 loop reads CSVERGNKNIQYF. In nucleotides, the CDR3 is TGCAGCGTTGAAAGAGGAAACAAAAACATTCAGTACTTC.

This clonotype was counted between two and nine times. V usage is TRBV6-6 and J usage is TRBJ2-5; TRBD2 matches at 8 bases. Germline-derived CDR1 and CDR2 are MNHNY and SVGAGI (reference sequence). The CDR3 is 14 amino acids. V lost 0 bases and J lost 4; bases outside the gene matches: 1. The CDR3, as DNA: TGTGCCAGCAGTTACTCCGGGGGGGGAGAGACCCAGTACTTC. Translated, it gives CASSYSGGGETQYF.

In its sample, this clonotype was seen many times. V is TRBV11-3 and J is TRBJ2-7, with D perhaps TRBD2 (6 bases). Germline V gene data show CDR1 as SGHNT and CDR2 as YENEEA. Trimming shortened V by 7 bases and J by 6 bases, and 22 bases separated the two germline ends. The CDR3 consists of 15 residues. The CDR3 DNA reads TGTGCCAGCACCGGAATAGGAGGGGCGCTGGTCGAGCAGTACTTC. This encodes CASTGIGGALVEQYF.

In this sample, this clonotype turned up many times. This chain connects TRBV19 to TRBJ2-5, with D unclear. CDR1 LNHDA and CDR2 SQIVND come from the germline V gene (reference sequence). This CDR3 contains 13 residues. V lost 7 bases to trimming and J lost 5 bases, with 14 bases between them. The DNA for the CDR3 is TGTGCCAGTATTTGGTCGAGGCAGGAGACCCAGTACTTC. Protein sequence: CASIWSRQETQYF.

The genes are TRBV5-1 and TRBJ2-7, with TRBD1 matching 10 bases. Trimming at V came to 2 bases and at J to 6 bases, leaving 5 bases not matched to a gene. CDR3 size: 14 residues. The germline V gene encodes CDR1 SGHRS and CDR2 YFSETQ. The CDR3 sequence is CASSLGTGVFEQYF. In nucleotides, the CDR3 is TGCGCCAGCAGCTTAGGGACAGGGGTATTCGAGCAGTACTTC.

At least ten counts were recorded for this clonotype. The CDR3 reads CASSVGLAGADTQYF. CDR3 nucleotides: TGTGCCAGCAGCGTAGGACTAGCGGGAGCAGATACGCAGTATTTT. The chain carries TRBV11-2 and TRBJ2-3; 13 bases align to TRBD2. The CDR3 length is 15 residues. J gave up 4 bases and V 5 bases, and 3 bases lay outside the gene matches. Germline CDR1 SGHAT, CDR2 FQNNGV.

This clonotype was seen many times. The J gene is TRBJ1-1, the V gene TRBV5-1, with 8 bases aligning to TRBD1. CDR3 length: 14 residues. The V gene's germline CDR1 is SGHRS and CDR2 YFSETQ. Trimming took 3 bases from V and 2 from J; bases not matched to a gene: 3. CDR3 sequence: CASSWGQANTEAFF. As DNA, the CDR3 is TGCGCCAGCAGCTGGGGACAGGCAAACACTGAAGCTTTCTTT.

Many counts were recorded for this clonotype. J is TRBJ2-5 and V is TRBV7-8, with 11 positions matching TRBD2. V dropped 8 bases and J dropped 4; count of bases not matched to a gene: 18. Germline-derived CDR1 and CDR2 are SGHVS and FQNEAQ. The CDR3 runs 18 residues. CDR3 residues: CASLLGRLAGGEGETQYF. CDR3 nucleotides: TGTGCCAGCCTACTTGGGCGGCTAGCGGGAGGAGAAGGAGAGACCCAGTACTTC.

A few counts support this clonotype. The chain recombines TRBV3-1 with TRBJ2-3, with 8 bases fitting TRBD2. CDR3 length: 16 residues. Germline CDR1 is LGHDT and CDR2 is YNNKEL (reference sequence). Trimming took 1 base from V and 4 from J; bases not matched to a gene: 7. The CDR3 nucleotides read TGTGCCAGCAGCCAAGCAACGGGGGGGCCCGCAGATACGCAGTATTTT. It is translated as CASSQATGGPADTQYF.

This clonotype occurred many times. The chain has TRBV7-9 and TRBJ2-1; D not certain. The V end was cut by 2 bases, the J end by 8 bases, with 16 bases between. This CDR3 is 15 amino acids long. Germline-derived CDR1 and CDR2 are SEHNR and FQNEAQ (reference sequence). In nucleotides, the CDR3 is TGTGCCAGCAGCTTAACTTTAGGTGGAAAGGATGAGCAGTTCTTC. Translated, it gives CASSLTLGGKDEQFF.